This TCR beta chain was retrieved from a study of cytomegalovirus exposure and HLA in healthy donors. For the study at large: In terms of ancestry, the Caucasian-associated cluster contained around four fifths of the approximately 420 genotyped donors.

The CDR3 sequence is 16 residues long. Germline V gene sequence: CDR1 MNHEY, CDR2 SVGAGI. V lost 2 bases and J lost 7; bases outside the gene matches: 13. A note on this clone: Its cognate antigen is unknown.

The study's findings and limits: When a later analysis was performed, an Asian-associated ancestry cluster reportedly had fewer N-insertions than the roughly 690-donor mean. The authors confirmed in vitro that three CMV-associated chains were specific for CMV antigens. Among TCR sequences, most were rare, though some public TCRs appeared in many donors.

The study ran its PCR with 60 Vbeta and 13 Jbeta primers. The table came from immunoSEQ multiplex PCR; TCRdb's copy has only in-frame clones and leaves some out. Its clone listing holds roughly 62,000 clones. The sequenced sample consisted of PBMCs. J is TRBJ2-5 and V is TRBV6-5; 7 positions match TRBD2. This receptor was obtained from a woman younger than 30 in good health and CMV-seronegative. The CDR3 nucleotides read TGTGCCAGCAGTTACCTCGGCGGGGGAACCCTTTGGACCCAGTACTTC. It codes for CASSYLGGGTLWTQYF.